This T cell receptor (beta chain) was recorded in a study of T cell repertoires in cytomegalovirus infection. J lost 7 bases, V lost 3 bases, and 9 bases had no gene match. The CDR3 spans 16 residues. CDR1 is MDHEN, CDR2 SYDVKM, per germline. This clonotype was counted only a few times. TCRdb re-called the reads with MiXCR, one entry per CDR3 protein. The sample contains roughly 630,000 distinct CDR3 sequences, 24% of which appear only once. V is TRBV28 and J is TRBJ2-1; TRBD2 matches at 10 bases. This TCR came from a human donor in good health (CMV status not recorded). Some clones in this sample may be carry-over from other donors' samples. The sequencing sample was made of CD8+ T cells from PBMCs. The CDR3 region is CASSLSTSGVKNEQFF. CDR3 nucleotide sequence: TGTGCCAGCAGTTTGTCCACTAGCGGGGTTAAGAATGAGCAGTTCTTC.